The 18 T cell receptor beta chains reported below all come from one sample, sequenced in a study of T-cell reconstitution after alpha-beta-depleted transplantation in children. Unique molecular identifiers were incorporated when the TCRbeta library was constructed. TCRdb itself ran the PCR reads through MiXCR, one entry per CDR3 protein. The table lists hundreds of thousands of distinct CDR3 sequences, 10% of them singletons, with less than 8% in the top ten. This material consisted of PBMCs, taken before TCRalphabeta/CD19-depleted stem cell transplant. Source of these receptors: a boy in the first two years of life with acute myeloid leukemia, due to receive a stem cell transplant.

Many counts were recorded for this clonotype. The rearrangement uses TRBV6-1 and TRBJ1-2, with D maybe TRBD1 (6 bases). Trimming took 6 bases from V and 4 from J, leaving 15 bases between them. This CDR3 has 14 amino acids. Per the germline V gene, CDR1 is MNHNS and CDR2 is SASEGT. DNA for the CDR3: TGTGCCAGCAGACCCATTGGGGGGCCCTATGGCTACACCTTC. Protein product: CASRPIGGPYGYTF.

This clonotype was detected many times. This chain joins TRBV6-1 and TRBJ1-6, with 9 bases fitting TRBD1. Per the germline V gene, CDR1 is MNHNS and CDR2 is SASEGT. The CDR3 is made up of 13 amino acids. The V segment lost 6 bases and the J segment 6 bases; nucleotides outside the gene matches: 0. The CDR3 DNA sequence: TGTGCCAGCAGGACAGGGGGTAATTCACCCCTCCACTTT. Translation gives CASRTGGNSPLHF.

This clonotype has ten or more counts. The CDR3 region has the DNA TGTGCCACCACACCACAGCTCTCCTACAATGAGCAGTTCTTC. Protein: CATTPQLSYNEQFF. The chain employs TRBV5-6 and TRBJ2-1; D uncertain. CDR1 and CDR2 (germline): SGHDT, YYEEEE. Trimming removed 9 bases from V and 0 bases from J, with 13 bases in between. The CDR3 is 14 residues long.

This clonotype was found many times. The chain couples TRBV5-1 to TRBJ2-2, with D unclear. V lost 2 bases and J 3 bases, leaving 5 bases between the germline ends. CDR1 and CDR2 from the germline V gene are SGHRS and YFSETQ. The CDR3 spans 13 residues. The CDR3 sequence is CASSFDHTGELFF. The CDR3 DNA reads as TGCGCCAGCAGCTTTGACCACACCGGGGAGCTGTTTTTT.

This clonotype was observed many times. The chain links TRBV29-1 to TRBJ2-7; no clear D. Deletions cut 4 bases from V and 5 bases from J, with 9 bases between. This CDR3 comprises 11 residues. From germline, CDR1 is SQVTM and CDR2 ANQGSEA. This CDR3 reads CSVVKAHEQYF. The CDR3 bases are TGCAGCGTTGTAAAGGCCCACGAGCAGTACTTC.

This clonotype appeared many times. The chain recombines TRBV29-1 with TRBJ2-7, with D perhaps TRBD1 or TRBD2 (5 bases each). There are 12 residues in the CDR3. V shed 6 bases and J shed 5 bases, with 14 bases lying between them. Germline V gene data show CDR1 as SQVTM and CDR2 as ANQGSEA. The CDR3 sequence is CSVGDRGNEQYF. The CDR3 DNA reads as TGCAGCGTGGGGGACCGAGGAAACGAGCAGTACTTC.

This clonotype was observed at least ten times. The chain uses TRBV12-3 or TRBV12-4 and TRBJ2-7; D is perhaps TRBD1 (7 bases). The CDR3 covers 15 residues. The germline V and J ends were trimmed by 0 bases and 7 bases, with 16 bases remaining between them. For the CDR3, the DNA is TGTGCCAGCAGTTTAGCGCGGGACAGTTTTCTTGAGCAGTACTTC. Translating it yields CASSLARDSFLEQYF.

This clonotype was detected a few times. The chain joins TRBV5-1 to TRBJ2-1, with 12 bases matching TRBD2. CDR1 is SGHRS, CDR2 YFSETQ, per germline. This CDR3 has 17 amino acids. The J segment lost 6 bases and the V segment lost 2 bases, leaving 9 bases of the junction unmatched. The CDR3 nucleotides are TGCGCCAGCAGCTTTATTGGGACTAGCGGGTATCTCAATGAGCAGTTCTTC. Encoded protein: CASSFIGTSGYLNEQFF.

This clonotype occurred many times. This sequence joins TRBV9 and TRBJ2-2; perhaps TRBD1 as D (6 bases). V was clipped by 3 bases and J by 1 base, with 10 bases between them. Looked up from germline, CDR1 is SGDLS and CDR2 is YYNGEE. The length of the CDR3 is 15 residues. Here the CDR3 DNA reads TGTGCCAGCAGCGCCAGGACAGAGAACACCGGGGAGCTGTTTTTT. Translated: CASSARTENTGELFF.

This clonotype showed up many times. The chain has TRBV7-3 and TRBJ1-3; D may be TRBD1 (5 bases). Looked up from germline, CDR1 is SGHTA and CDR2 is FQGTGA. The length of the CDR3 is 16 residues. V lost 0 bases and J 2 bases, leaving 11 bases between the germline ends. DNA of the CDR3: TGTGCCAGCAGCTTAACTGGCAGGGTGGCTGGAAACACCATATATTTT. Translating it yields CASSLTGRVAGNTIYF.

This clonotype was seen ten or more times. The DNA of the CDR3 is TGCGCCAGCAGCCAAGATCCCCCAGTGAACAGGGTGAACACCGGGGAGCTGTTTTTT. It specifies CASSQDPPVNRVNTGELFF. This chain joins TRBV4-1 and TRBJ2-2, with D perhaps TRBD1 (6 bases). Germline V lookup: CDR1 MGHRA, CDR2 YSYEKL. Trimming removed 0 bases from V and 1 base from J, with 18 bases in between. This CDR3 comprises 19 residues.

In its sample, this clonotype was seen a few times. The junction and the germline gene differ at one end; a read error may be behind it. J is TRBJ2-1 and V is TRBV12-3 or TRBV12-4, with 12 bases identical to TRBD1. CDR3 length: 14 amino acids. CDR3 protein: CASSWDRGRNEHFF. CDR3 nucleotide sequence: TGTGCCAGCAGTTGGGACAGGGGGCGGAATGAGCATTTCTTC.

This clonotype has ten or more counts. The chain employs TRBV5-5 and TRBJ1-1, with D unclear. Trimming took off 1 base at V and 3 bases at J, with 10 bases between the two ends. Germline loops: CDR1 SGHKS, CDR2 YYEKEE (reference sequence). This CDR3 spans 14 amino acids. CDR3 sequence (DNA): TGTGCCAGCAGCTTGCAGGTTTTTTACACTGAAGCTTTCTTT. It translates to CASSLQVFYTEAFF.

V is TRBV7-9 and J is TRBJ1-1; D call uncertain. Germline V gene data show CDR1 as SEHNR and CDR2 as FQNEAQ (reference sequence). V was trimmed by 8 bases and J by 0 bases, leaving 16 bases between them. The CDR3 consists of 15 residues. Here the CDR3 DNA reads TGTGCCAGCGCACTCCAGGATTTAATGAACACTGAAGCTTTCTTT. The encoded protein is CASALQDLMNTEAFF.

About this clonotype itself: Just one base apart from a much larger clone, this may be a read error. CDR3: CASSLGTPCNYGYTF. The CDR3 bases are TGTGCCAGCAGCTTAGGGACACCTTGTAACTATGGCTACACCTTC. The rearrangement links TRBV7-2 to TRBJ1-2, with D possibly TRBD1 on 5 matching bases. This CDR3 contains 15 residues. Germline V gene lookup returns CDR1 SGHTA and CDR2 FQGNSA. Trimming removed 1 base from V and 1 base from J, with 10 bases in between.

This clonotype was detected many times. CDR3: CASSPFSGTNPGNEQFF. The DNA of the CDR3 is TGTGCCAGCAGCCCCTTTAGCGGGACTAACCCGGGGAATGAGCAGTTCTTC. J is TRBJ2-1 and V is TRBV7-8; 8 bases agree with TRBD2. The CDR3 covers 17 residues. J lost 7 bases, V lost 5 bases, and 16 bases had no gene match. CDR1 SGHVS and CDR2 FQNEAQ come from the germline V gene.

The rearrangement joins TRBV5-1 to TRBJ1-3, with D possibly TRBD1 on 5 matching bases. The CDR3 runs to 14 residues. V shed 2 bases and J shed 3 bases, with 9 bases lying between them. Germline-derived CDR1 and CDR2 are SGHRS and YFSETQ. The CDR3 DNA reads TGCGCCAGCAGCTTTGACAGCTTTGGAAACACCATATATTTT. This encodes CASSFDSFGNTIYF.

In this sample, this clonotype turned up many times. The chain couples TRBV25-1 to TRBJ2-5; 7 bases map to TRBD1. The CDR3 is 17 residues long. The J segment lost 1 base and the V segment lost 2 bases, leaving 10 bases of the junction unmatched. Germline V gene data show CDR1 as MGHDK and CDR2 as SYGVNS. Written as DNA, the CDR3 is TGTGCCAGCAGTGAAGTCCGAATCACAGGGGTCCAAGAGACCCAGTACTTC. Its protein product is CASSEVRITGVQETQYF. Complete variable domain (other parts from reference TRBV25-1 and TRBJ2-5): EADIYQTPRYLVIGTGKKITLECSQTMGHDKMYWYQQDPGMELHLIHYSYGVNSTEKGDLSSESTVSRIRTEHFPLTLESARPSHTSQYLCASSEVRITGVQETQYFGPGTRLLVL.